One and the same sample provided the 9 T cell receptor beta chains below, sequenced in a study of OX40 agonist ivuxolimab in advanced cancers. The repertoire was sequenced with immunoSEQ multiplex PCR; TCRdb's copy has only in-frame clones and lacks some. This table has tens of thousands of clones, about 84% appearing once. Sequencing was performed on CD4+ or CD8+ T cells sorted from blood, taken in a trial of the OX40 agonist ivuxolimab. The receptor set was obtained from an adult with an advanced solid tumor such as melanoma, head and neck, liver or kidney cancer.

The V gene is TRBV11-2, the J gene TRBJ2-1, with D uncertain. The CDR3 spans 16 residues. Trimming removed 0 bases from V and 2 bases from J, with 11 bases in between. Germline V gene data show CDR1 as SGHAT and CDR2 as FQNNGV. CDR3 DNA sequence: TGTGCCAGCAGCTTAGAGGGTGGACCTCCCTACAATGAGCAGTTCTTC. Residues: CASSLEGGPPYNEQFF.

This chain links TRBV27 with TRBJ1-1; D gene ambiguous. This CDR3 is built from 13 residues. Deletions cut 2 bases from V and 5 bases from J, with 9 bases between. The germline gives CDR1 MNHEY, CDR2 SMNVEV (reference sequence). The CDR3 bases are TGTGCCAGCAGTTTAACAGCGGGGACTGAAGCTTTCTTT. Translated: CASSLTAGTEAFF.

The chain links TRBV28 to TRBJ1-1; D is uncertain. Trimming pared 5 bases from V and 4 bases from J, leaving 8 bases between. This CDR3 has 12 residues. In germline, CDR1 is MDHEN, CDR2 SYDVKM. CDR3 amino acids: CASSLVITEAFF. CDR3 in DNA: TGTGCCAGCAGTCTGGTTATCACTGAAGCTTTCTTT.

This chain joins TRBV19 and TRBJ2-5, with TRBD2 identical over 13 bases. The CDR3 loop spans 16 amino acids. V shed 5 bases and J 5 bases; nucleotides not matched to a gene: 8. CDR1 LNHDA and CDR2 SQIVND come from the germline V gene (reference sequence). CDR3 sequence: CASSSGLAGRIETQYF. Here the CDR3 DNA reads TGTGCCAGTAGTTCGGGACTAGCGGGAAGAATCGAGACCCAGTACTTC.

The CDR3 region has the DNA TGTGCCAGCAGCTTGTTAGGCCCCCCTGGGGGCGGGAACTATGGCTACACCTTC. Translation: CASSLLGPPGGGNYGYTF. V usage is TRBV5-6 and J usage is TRBJ1-2; maybe TRBD1 (6 bases). Per germline, CDR1 SGHDT and CDR2 YYEEEE. The ends were cut back, 1 base at V and 2 bases at J, with 21 bases in the middle. This CDR3 is 18 amino acids long.

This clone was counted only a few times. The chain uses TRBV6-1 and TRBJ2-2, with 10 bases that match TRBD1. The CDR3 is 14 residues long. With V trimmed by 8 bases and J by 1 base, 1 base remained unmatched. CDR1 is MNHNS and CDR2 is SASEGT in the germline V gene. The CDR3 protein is CASGDRGNTGELFF. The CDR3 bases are TGTGCCAGCGGGGACAGGGGGAACACCGGGGAGCTGTTTTTT.

The CDR3 nucleotides are TGTGCCAGCAGCTTAGATGGGGGTGGGACTGAAGCTTTCTTT. Protein: CASSLDGGGTEAFF. This chain uses TRBV7-3 with TRBJ1-1; D is possibly TRBD1 (5 bases). The V end lost 2 bases, the J end lost 5 bases, and 12 bases lay between the germline ends. CDR1 is SGHTA and CDR2 is FQGTGA in the germline V gene. The CDR3 extends over 14 amino acids.

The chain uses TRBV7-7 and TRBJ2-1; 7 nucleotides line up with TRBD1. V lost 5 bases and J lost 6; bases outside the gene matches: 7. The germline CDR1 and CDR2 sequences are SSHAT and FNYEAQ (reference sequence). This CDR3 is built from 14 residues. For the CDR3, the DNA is TGTGCCAGCAGCCAAGCGACAGGGTCCAATGAGCAGTTCTTC. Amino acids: CASSQATGSNEQFF. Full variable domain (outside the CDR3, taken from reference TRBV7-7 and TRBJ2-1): GAGVSQSPRYKVTKRGQDVTLRCDPISSHATLYWYQQALGQGPEFLTYFNYEAQPDKSGLPSDRFSAERPEGSISTLTIQRTEQRDSAMYRCASSQATGSNEQFFGPGTRLTVL.

Here the CDR3 reads CASSLTPFARGSYNEQFF. CDR3 nucleotide sequence: TGTGCCAGCAGCTTAACTCCATTCGCTCGCGGGTCCTACAATGAGCAGTTCTTC. The V gene is TRBV7-3, the J gene TRBJ2-1; D is possibly TRBD2 (5 bases). V was pared by 0 bases and J by 1 base, with 16 bases between. Germline loops: CDR1 SGHTA, CDR2 FQGTGA. CDR3 length: 18 amino acids.